A selection of T cell receptor beta chains follows, all from one sample in a study of glioma-infiltrating T cells. One entry per CDR3 protein, called by TCRdb with MiXCR from the multiplex PCR reads. The profile shows about 130,000 distinct CDR3 sequences, around 25% of them singletons. Sequenced material: glioma tissue, nonneoplastic brain tissue, or PBMCs (not recorded which). These receptors originate from a human donor with low-grade glioma or glioblastoma, undergoing nonglioma brain surgery, or in good health (not recorded which). Each CDR3 is given without its conserved first and last residue. Rows may omit the clone size; those that give it use once, few, many or a size class.

length	V	J	size	CDR3
11	TRBV6-4	TRBJ1-5	many	ASSEGSNQPQH
10	TRBV7-9	TRBJ1-2	.	ASSSNRVGYT
13	TRBV7-2	TRBJ2-1	many	ASSLESGGADEQF
10	TRBV28	TRBJ1-1	many	ASILAPGEAF
12	TRBV20-1	TRBJ1-2	.	SAPDRPTNYGYT
14	TRBV5-1	TRBJ1-6	.	ASSLAPRGSNSPLH
11	TRBV14	TRBJ1-5	few	ASSQDWRQPQH
15	TRBV20-1	TRBJ2-2	few	SARDPGRPANTGELF
13	TRBV2	TRBJ1-5	.	ASSEAGGGNQPQH
12	TRBV11-1	TRBJ2-1	few	ASSLEGLGYEQF
15	TRBV3-1	TRBJ2-5	few	ASSPVPGQGREETQY
15	TRBV5-1	TRBJ1-5	once	ASSLGTGARSNQPQH
14	TRBV20-1	TRBJ2-5	many	SARDSRTSGARAQY
9	TRBV5-1	TRBJ2-1	few	ASRGAHEQF
11	TRBV20-1	TRBJ2-3	.	SARPALEDTQY
12	TRBV3-1	TRBJ1-2	few	ASSQMDSYYGYT
13	TRBV4-2	TRBJ1-5	few	ASSQIDGSNQPQH
14	TRBV11-1	TRBJ2-4	few	ASSYLAGGSKNIQY
11	TRBV24-1	TRBJ2-3	many	ATSDLVPDTQY
14	TRBV9	TRBJ2-3	few	ASSVDRRSGTDTQY
10	TRBV6-1	TRBJ2-5	.	ASSGQGGTQY
13	TRBV24-1	TRBJ2-2	.	ATRPGTANTGELF
10	TRBV18	TRBJ1-4	.	ASSPANEKLF
12	TRBV4-1	TRBJ1-4	few	ASSQTGPSEGLF
15	TRBV5-4	TRBJ2-2	.	ASSPLGTAANTGELF
14	TRBV7-9	TRBJ2-1	many	ASSLSRTGGSNEQF
10	TRBV6-1	TRBJ1-6	.	ASSPMDSPLH
11	TRBV29-1	TRBJ1-2	few	SVDLTPNYGYT
13	TRBV4-2	TRBJ2-3	.	ASSSLSAVGDTQY
14	TRBV6-2/TRBV6-3	TRBJ2-1	.	ASSYSGSGAHNEQF
14	TRBV24-1	TRBJ2-2	.	ATSDFPRRDLGELF
11	TRBV28	TRBJ2-1	few	ASSAGTANEQF
10	TRBV6-1	TRBJ2-1	many	ASGDSYNEQF
14	TRBV19	TRBJ1-6	.	ASSWGQGGMDSPLH
13	TRBV7-2	TRBJ2-1	many	ASSPSRMSDNEQF
14	TRBV4-2	TRBJ2-3	.	ASSQDCSSSTDTQY
12	TRBV29-1	TRBJ2-3	.	SVGRGQDSDTQY
13	TRBV7-3	TRBJ1-6	.	ASSKMGGGNSPLH
11	TRBV20-1	TRBJ2-2	.	SAPLGGVGELF
10	TRBV6-1	TRBJ1-2	many	ASSLRGFGYT
14	TRBV24-1	TRBJ2-1	few	ATSDLVGGSYNEQF
11	TRBV7-9	TRBJ2-3	.	ASSSQLADTQY
10	TRBV2	TRBJ2-1	many	ASRESLHEQF
14	TRBV5-1	TRBJ2-5	.	ASSKDRGAQGETQY
13	TRBV20-1	TRBJ2-5	.	SAAERGALRETQY
12	TRBV6-1	TRBJ2-1	many	ASNKRQGRNEQF
13	TRBV7-9	TRBJ1-5	.	ASSPHLQGHQPQH
12	TRBV6-1	TRBJ2-5	many	ASSDQGWGATQY
14	TRBV7-3	TRBJ1-1	.	ASSLGGGRSNTEAL
14	TRBV5-1	TRBJ1-1	.	ASSGNRGVGNTEAF
12	TRBV7-6	TRBJ2-1	.	ASSQGQGSNEQF
12	TRBV27	TRBJ1-1	many	ASRGQPRNTEAF
11	TRBV6-5	TRBJ2-5	.	AISDMGQETQC
9	TRBV2	TRBJ1-1	few	AGRAHPEAF
12	TRBV28	TRBJ1-4	.	ASSSTATNEKLF
13	TRBV11-3	TRBJ2-1	.	ASSETSGAYNEQF
12	TRBV20-1	TRBJ2-3	many	SAPFPGPSDTQY
13	TRBV28	TRBJ1-2	few	ASSFPHSGGNGYT
13	TRBV6-2/TRBV6-3	TRBJ1-2	.	ASSRGQGGIYGYT